The entry below describes one T cell receptor beta chain. This clonotype showed up many times. There is no known antigen for this receptor. Base quality data are lacking; no much larger clone is found one base away. The source of the sample is a study of CD8 T cells in ankylosing spondylitis (dated by TCRdb to the late 2010s). Context from the whole study: The study set out to find disease-linked TCR variants by profiling T cell receptor beta repertoires in ankylosing spondylitis patients and healthy donors. The full study cohort was made up of 25 ankylosing spondylitis patients and 108 healthy donors. Peripheral blood samples were taken, and synovial fluid was additionally collected from ankylosing spondylitis patients. What the research found in general, with its limitations: A TCR beta motif made up of several highly homologous amino acid variants appeared to be characteristic of blood from ankylosing spondylitis patients. A CD8+ phenotype was shown by the disease-linked clones, which were found at relatively low frequencies in peripheral blood. The disease-linked clones were reported to be significantly enriched in matched synovial fluid samples from ankylosing spondylitis patients. Some motif variants were previously reported in synovial fluid and blood of reactive arthritis patients, suggesting common disease-initiation mechanisms.

TCRdb shows the sequencer as Illumina HiSeq 2500. TCR beta libraries were prepared by quantitative 5'-RACE with molecular barcodes. Per the original workflow: A new computational method based on a probabilistic model of VDJ rearrangement was used to identify disease-linked TCR variants. TCRdb itself trimmed the public reads at Q25 with fastp, ran MiXCR and retained productive beta chains. Entries that share a CDR3 protein sequence are merged under the most common genes and DNA. Here the V and J calls rest on TCRdb's processing, not on the authors' analysis. Recorded for this sample are about 96,000 distinct CDR3 sequences; around 25% of them occurred a single time. In total, the top ten clones hold 45% to 65% of the sample. The germline V gene encodes CDR1 SGHTA and CDR2 FQGNSA. At the junction V is shortened by 1 base and J by 12 bases, with 22 bases in between. The CDR3 measures 16 amino acids from cysteine to phenylalanine. The DNA shown is the 48-base CDR3, in frame from base 1.

The TCR originated in a male donor with ankylosing spondylitis or in good health (not recorded which). The V gene is TRBV7-2 and the J gene is TRBJ2-1; a weak D assignment points to TRBD1 (5 bases agree). What was sequenced was blood, either unsorted or a sorted T cell fraction (not recorded which). Here is the DNA: TGTGCCAGCAGCTTAGAGGGGCCAGGGTCATCGCATGGGCAGTTCTTC. This is translated as CASSLEGPGSSHGQFF.